The T cell receptor beta chain described here comes from a study of regulatory T cells in long-lasting Graves disease. Arm-PCR with iRepertoire HTBI primers amplified the CDR3 regions for these TCR beta libraries. TCRdb ran MiXCR on the multiplex PCR reads and lists one entry per CDR3 protein. The data hold roughly 400,000 distinct CDR3 sequences, with less than 25% observed a single time. This clonotype occurred a few times. Time point specified: persistent/refractory GD, antithyroid drugs over 5 years with positive TRAb. TCR sequences were obtained from RNA taken from PBMCs. Per germline, CDR1 LNHDA and CDR2 SQIVND (reference sequence). Trimming pared 6 bases from V and 4 bases from J, leaving 15 bases between. The CDR3 has 14 residues.

The sample consisted of peripheral blood mononuclear cells (PBMCs), taken when the disease was refractory, from a patient treated with antithyroid drugs. The TCR comes from a female donor with Graves disease. This sequence joins TRBV19 and TRBJ1-2, with D perhaps matching TRBD1 (6 bases). CDR3 loop: CASSRPGQLYGYTF. The CDR3 DNA is TGTGCCAGTAGCCGACCGGGACAACTCTATGGCTACACCTTC.